This T cell receptor (beta chain) was documented in a study of T cell responses to AZD1222 COVID-19 vaccine. General study results and limits: White British people made up most donors, females outnumbered males, and clonal diversity was possibly underestimated. Breadth and depth of Spike-specific TCRs rose after two AZD1222 doses. There were vaccine-associated CD4 TCRs across spike, dominant at 160-218 and 743-854. Regions left unmutated in variants are reportedly the target of nearly half of spike-specific TCRs.

As regards this clone: The antigen is not known.

The CDR3 spans 17 residues. V lost 0 bases and J lost 5, with 19 bases in between. From germline, CDR1 is SGHTA and CDR2 FQGNSA. Clones were sequenced by immunoSEQ multiplex PCR, and TCRdb holds only the in-frame ones, with some missing. The sample lists 100,000 to 120,000 clones; around nine tenths were seen once. This sample comprised peripheral blood, obtained on day 0 of AZD1222 vaccination. The gene calls are TRBV7-2 and TRBJ1-1, with D maybe TRBD1 (5 bases). This receptor was obtained from an adult in good health. CDR3 protein: CASSLAFLMGRDTEAFF. Here the CDR3 DNA reads TGTGCCAGCAGCTTAGCCTTTCTCATGGGGCGGGATACTGAAGCTTTCTTT.